This TCR beta chain was identified in a study of T-cell reconstitution after alpha-beta-depleted transplantation in children. CDR3 length: 11 amino acids. Germline V gene lookup returns CDR1 MNHEY and CDR2 SVGEGT. The ends lost 5 bases at V and 10 bases at J; junction bases unmatched: 0. This clonotype has a count of ten or more. The TCRbeta library incorporated unique molecular identifiers. TCRdb used MiXCR to reprocess the PCR reads, holding one entry per CDR3 protein. The sample includes about 610,000 distinct CDR3 sequences, over 9.5% of them seen just once. This sequence joins TRBV6-2 or TRBV6-3 and TRBJ2-1; 9 bases align to TRBD1. The sample was PBMCs from the stem cell graft donor, taken from the stem cell graft. The TCR was taken from a human donor who donated a stem cell graft to a child with acute myeloid leukemia. CDR3 sequence: CASSTGGEQFF. The CDR3 DNA reads TGTGCCAGCAGTACAGGGGGCGAGCAGTTCTTC.